This record looks at one T cell receptor (beta chain) sequence and its context. The target antigen is unknown. PBMCs were sourced from roughly 9.1 ml fresh peripheral blood. CDR3 size: 16 residues. Germline lookup yields CDR1 LGHDT and CDR2 YNNKEL (reference sequence). J gave up 0 bases and V 7 bases, and 8 bases lay outside the gene matches. This sample was taken from a study of T cells in Graves' hyperthyroidism and ophthalmopathy. The study's findings and limits: It was a median around 6 months before onset that the model predicted ophthalmopathy.

TCR beta CDR3 regions were amplified from RNA transcripts. The HTBI primer set was used in a first-round RT-PCR of the TCR CDR3. TCRdb re-called the multiplex PCR reads with MiXCR, one entry per CDR3 protein. The sample shows approximately 610,000 distinct CDR3 sequences, roughly 15% of them seen only once. J is TRBJ2-7 and V is TRBV3-1; 11 nucleotides line up with TRBD2. This clonotype was sampled from a woman aged 40 to 50 with Graves' ophthalmopathy. Source material: blood. CDR3 amino acids: CASKASGGTYSYEQYF. In DNA, the CDR3 is TGTGCCAGCAAGGCTAGCGGGGGGACGTACTCCTACGAGCAGTACTTC.